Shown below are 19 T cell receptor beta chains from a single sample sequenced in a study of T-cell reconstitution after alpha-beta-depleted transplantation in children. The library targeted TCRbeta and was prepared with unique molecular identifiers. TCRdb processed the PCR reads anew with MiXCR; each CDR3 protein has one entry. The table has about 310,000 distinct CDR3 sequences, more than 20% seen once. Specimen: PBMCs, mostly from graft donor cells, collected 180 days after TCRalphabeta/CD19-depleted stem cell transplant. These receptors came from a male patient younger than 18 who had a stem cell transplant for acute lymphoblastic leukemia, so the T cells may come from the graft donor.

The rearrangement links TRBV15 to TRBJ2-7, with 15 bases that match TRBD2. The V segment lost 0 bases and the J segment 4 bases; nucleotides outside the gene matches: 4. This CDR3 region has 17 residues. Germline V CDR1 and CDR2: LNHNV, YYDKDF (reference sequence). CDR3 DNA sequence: TGTGCCACCAGCAGAGATGGGACTAGCGGGAGGAGGTACGAGCAGTACTTC. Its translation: CATSRDGTSGRRYEQYF.

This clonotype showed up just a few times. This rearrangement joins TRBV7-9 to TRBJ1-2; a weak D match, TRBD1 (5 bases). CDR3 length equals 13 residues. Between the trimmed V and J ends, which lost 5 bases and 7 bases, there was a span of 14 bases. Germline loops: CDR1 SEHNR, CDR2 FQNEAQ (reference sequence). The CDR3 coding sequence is TGTGCCAGCAGCCTTCGGGGGACGGCTGGCTACACCTTC. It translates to CASSLRGTAGYTF.

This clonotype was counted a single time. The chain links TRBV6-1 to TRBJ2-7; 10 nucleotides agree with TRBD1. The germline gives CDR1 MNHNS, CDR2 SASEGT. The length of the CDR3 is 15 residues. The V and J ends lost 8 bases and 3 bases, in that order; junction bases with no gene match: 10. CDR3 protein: CASSTGGGGYYEQYF. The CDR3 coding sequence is TGTGCCAGCTCGACAGGGGGCGGCGGTTACTACGAGCAGTACTTC.

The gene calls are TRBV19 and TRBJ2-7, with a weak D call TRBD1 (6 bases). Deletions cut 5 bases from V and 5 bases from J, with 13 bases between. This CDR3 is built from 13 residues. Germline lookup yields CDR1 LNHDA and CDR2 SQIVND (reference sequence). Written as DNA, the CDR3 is TGTGCCAGTAGTTCGGAAACAGGGAACGAGCAGTACTTC. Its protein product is CASSSETGNEQYF.

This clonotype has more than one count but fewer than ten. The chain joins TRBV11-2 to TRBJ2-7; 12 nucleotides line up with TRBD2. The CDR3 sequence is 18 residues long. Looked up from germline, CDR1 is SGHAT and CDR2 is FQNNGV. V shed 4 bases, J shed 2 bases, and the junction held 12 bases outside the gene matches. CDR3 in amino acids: CASSSPSGRALRAYEQYF. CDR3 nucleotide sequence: TGTGCCAGCAGCTCCCCTAGCGGGAGGGCCCTTCGCGCCTACGAGCAGTACTTC.

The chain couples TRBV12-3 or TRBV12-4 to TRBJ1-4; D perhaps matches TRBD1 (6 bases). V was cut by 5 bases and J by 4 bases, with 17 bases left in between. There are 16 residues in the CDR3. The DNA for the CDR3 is TGTGCCAGCAGTCCCACGACGACAGGATTTAATGAAAAACTGTTTTTT. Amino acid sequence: CASSPTTTGFNEKLFF.

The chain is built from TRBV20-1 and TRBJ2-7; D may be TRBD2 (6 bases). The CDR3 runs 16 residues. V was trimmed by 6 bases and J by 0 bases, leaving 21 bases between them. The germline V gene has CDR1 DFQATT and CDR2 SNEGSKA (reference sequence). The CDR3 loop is CSALTLTSSYSYEQYF. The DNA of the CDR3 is TGCAGTGCCCTCACCCTAACTAGCTCCTACTCCTACGAGCAGTACTTC.

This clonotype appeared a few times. CDR3 in DNA: TGCGCCAGCAGCTTTGACTTGGGCGCCTTTATAGCGGGAGTCTACAATGAGCAGTTCTTC. Translating gives CASSFDLGAFIAGVYNEQFF. The rearrangement links TRBV5-1 to TRBJ2-1; TRBD2 matches 9 bases. The trim removed 2 bases at V and 3 bases at J, leaving 18 bases unmatched. Germline loops: CDR1 SGHRS, CDR2 YFSETQ. There are 20 residues in the CDR3.

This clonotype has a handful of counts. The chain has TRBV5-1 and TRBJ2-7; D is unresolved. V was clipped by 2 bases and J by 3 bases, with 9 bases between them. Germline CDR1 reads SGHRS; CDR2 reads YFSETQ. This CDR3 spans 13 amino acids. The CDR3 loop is CASSFGLIYEQYF. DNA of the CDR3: TGCGCCAGCAGCTTCGGTTTGATCTACGAGCAGTACTTC.

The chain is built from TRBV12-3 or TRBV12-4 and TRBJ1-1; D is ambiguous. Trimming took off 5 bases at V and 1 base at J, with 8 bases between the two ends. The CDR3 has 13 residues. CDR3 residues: CASSAGKNTEAFF. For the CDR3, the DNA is TGTGCCAGCAGTGCCGGGAAGAACACTGAAGCTTTCTTT.

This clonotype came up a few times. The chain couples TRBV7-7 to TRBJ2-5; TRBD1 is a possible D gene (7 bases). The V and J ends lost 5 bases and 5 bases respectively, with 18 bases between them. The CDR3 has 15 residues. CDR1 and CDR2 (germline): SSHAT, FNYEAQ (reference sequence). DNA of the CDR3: TGTGCCAGCAGCCTATACAGGGGAGGTTGGGAGACCCAGTACTTC. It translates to CASSLYRGGWETQYF.

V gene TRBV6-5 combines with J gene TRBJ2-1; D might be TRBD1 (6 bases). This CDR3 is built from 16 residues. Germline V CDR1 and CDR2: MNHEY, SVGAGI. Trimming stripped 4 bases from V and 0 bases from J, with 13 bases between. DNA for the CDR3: TGTGCCAGCAGTTCATCGGGACAAAGCTCCTACAATGAGCAGTTCTTC. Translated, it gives CASSSSGQSSYNEQFF.

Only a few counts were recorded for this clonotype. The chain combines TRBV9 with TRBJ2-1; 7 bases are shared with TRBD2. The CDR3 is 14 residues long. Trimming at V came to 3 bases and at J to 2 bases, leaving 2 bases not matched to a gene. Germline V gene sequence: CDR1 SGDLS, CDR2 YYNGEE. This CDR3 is CASSASGTYNEQFF. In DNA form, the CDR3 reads TGTGCCAGCAGCGCGAGCGGGACCTACAATGAGCAGTTCTTC.

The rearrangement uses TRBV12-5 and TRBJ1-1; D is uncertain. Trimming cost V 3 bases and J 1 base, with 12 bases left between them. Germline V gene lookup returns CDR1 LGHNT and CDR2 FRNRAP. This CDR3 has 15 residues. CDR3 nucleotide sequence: TGTGCTAGTGGTTTCCTAGTTGGGCCGAACACTGAAGCTTTCTTT. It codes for CASGFLVGPNTEAFF.

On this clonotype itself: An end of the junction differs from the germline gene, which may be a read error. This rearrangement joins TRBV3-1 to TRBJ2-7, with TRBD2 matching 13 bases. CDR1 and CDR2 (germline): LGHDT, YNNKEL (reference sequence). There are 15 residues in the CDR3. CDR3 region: CATSNGLAGEGEQYF. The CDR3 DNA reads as TGTGCCACCAGCAATGGACTAGCGGGAGAAGGCGAGCAGTACTTC.

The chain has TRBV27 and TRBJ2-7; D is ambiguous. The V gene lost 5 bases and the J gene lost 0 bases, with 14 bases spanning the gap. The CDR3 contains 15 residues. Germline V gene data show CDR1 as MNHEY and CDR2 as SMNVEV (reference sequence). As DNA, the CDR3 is TGTGCCAGCAGTCCATGGGCACGTAGCTCCTACGAGCAGTACTTC. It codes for CASSPWARSSYEQYF.

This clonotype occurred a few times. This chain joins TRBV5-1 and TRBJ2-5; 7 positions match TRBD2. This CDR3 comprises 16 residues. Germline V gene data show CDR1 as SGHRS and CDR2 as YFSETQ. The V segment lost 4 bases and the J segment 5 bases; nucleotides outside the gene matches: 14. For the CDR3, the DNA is TGCGCCAGCAGCCCAAATCACGGCCCCGGGAGGGAGACCCAGTACTTC. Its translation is CASSPNHGPGRETQYF.

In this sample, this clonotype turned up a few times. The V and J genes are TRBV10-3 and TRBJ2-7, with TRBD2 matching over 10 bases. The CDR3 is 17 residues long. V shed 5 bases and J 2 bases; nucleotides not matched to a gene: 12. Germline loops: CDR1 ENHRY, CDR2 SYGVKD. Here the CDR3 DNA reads TGTGCCATCAGTAAAACTAGCGGGGTAGGGGTAGCCTACGAGCAGTACTTC. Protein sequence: CAISKTSGVGVAYEQYF.

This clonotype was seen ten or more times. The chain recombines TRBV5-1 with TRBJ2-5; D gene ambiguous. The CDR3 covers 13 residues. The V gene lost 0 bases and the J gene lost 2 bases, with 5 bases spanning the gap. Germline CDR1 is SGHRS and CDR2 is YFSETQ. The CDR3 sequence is CASSLVLQETQYF. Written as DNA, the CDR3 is TGCGCCAGCAGCTTGGTGTTGCAAGAGACCCAGTACTTC.